A single sample is the source of the 20 T cell receptor beta chains below, sequenced in a study of cytomegalovirus exposure and HLA in healthy donors. Repertoires were generated with immunoSEQ multiplex PCR, while TCRdb's copy carries only in-frame clones and drops some. The repertoire holds some 140,000 clones, almost 85% seen once, with 1.4% in the top ten. Sample: PBMCs. The receptors shown here come from a woman aged 30 to 39 in good health and CMV-seronegative.

The rearrangement joins TRBV27 to TRBJ2-7, with a weak D call TRBD1 (5 bases). The CDR3 is made up of 14 amino acids. The V gene lost 0 bases and the J gene lost 6 bases, with 12 bases spanning the gap. Germline V lookup: CDR1 MNHEY, CDR2 SMNVEV (reference sequence). The CDR3 DNA sequence: TGTGCCAGCAGTTTATCTACAGGCCTGCTCGAGCAGTACTTC. Its protein is CASSLSTGLLEQYF.

V gene TRBV4-3 combines with J gene TRBJ2-1, with a tentative D call TRBD1 (6 bases). The germline V and J ends were trimmed by 2 bases and 12 bases, with 14 bases remaining between them. CDR3 length: 13 residues. The germline V gene has CDR1 LGHNA and CDR2 YSLEER. The CDR3 bases are TGCGCCAGCAGCCAAAAGCAGGGGTCATGGCAGTTCTTC. As protein: CASSQKQGSWQFF.

This rearrangement joins TRBV27 to TRBJ2-1, with TRBD1 as a possible D gene (5 bases). With 0 bases removed from V and 4 bases from J, the gap between germline ends came to 13 bases. CDR1 is MNHEY, CDR2 SMNVEV, per germline (reference sequence). CDR3 size: 16 residues. Here the CDR3 reads CASSLSYRGPYNEQFF. The DNA of the CDR3 is TGTGCCAGCAGTTTATCGTATAGGGGCCCTTACAATGAGCAGTTCTTC.

This clone was detected a few times. V gene TRBV19 combines with J gene TRBJ1-3, with TRBD1 identical over 12 bases. This CDR3 has 15 residues. Germline V gives CDR1 LNHDA, CDR2 SQIVND (reference sequence). Trimming cost V 9 bases and J 0 bases; bases outside gene matches: 3. As DNA, the CDR3 is TGTGCCAGCCGGGACAGGGGGCTCTCTGGAAACACCATATATTTT. Its translation is CASRDRGLSGNTIYF.

This sequence joins TRBV7-2 and TRBJ2-5, with 8 bases fitting TRBD2. CDR3 length: 15 residues. Trimming cost V 5 bases and J 5 bases; bases outside gene matches: 10. Germline loops: CDR1 SGHTA, CDR2 FQGNSA. CDR3 in DNA: TGTGCCAGCAGCCCCGGGGGGGGACCAAGCGAGACCCAGTACTTC. Translating gives CASSPGGGPSETQYF.

The chain combines TRBV2 with TRBJ1-1; 9 bases map to TRBD1. The J segment lost 1 base and the V segment lost 6 bases, leaving 0 bases of the junction unmatched. CDR1 and CDR2 from the germline V gene are SNHLY and FYNNEI. The CDR3 spans 13 residues. The CDR3 is CASRGQGNTEAFF. Here the CDR3 DNA reads TGTGCCAGCAGGGGACAGGGGAACACTGAAGCTTTCTTT.

The gene calls are TRBV30 and TRBJ1-6; weak D call: TRBD1 (6 bases). The CDR3 totals 15 residues. Germline V CDR1 and CDR2: GTSNPN, SVGIG (reference sequence). V was shortened by 2 bases and J by 8 bases, with 16 bases between the two germline ends. The CDR3 nucleotides are TGTGCCTGGAGTCCTCCGGGACATTGGGATTCACCCCTCCACTTT. Translated: CAWSPPGHWDSPLHF.

The gene calls are TRBV9 and TRBJ1-1, with D unclear. In germline, CDR1 is SGDLS, CDR2 YYNGEE. V lost 4 bases, J lost 0 bases, and 13 bases lay in between. The CDR3 loop spans 15 amino acids. This CDR3 reads CASSPRSGMNTEAFF. The CDR3 nucleotides read TGTGCCAGCAGCCCGCGTTCGGGAATGAACACTGAAGCTTTCTTT.

The V call is TRBV6-5, the J call TRBJ1-2; D is unresolved. This CDR3 contains 12 residues. The ends were cut back, 10 bases at V and 2 bases at J, with 11 bases in the middle. Germline V gene data show CDR1 as MNHEY and CDR2 as SVGAGI. The CDR3 spells CATSTGNYGYTF. DNA of the CDR3: TGTGCCACCTCTACGGGGAACTATGGCTACACCTTC.

The chain is built from TRBV9 and TRBJ2-5; TRBD2 might be the D (7 bases). The CDR3 loop spans 13 amino acids. V lost 3 bases, J lost 5 bases, and 11 bases lay in between. CDR1 SGDLS and CDR2 YYNGEE come from the germline V gene. The CDR3 here is CASSGGGLETQYF. DNA of the CDR3: TGTGCCAGCAGCGGGGGGGGCCTTGAGACCCAGTACTTC.

This clone occurred once. The V call is TRBV6-5, the J call TRBJ1-1; TRBD1 might be the D (5 bases). CDR1 MNHEY and CDR2 SVGAGI come from the germline V gene. V lost 2 bases and J lost 4, with 17 bases in between. The CDR3 covers 16 residues. The CDR3 DNA reads as TGTGCCAGCAGTTACCGAACCTACCAGGGTTCCACTGAAGCTTTCTTT. Protein sequence: CASSYRTYQGSTEAFF.

The rearrangement joins TRBV27 to TRBJ1-1; 9 nucleotides match TRBD1. From germline, CDR1 is MNHEY and CDR2 SMNVEV (reference sequence). The CDR3 is 15 residues long. Germline trimming cut 5 bases from V and 3 bases from J; bases unmatched to any gene: 7. The DNA of the CDR3 is TGTGCCAGCAGTAGGGGACAGGGCTGGGACACTGAAGCTTTCTTT. Protein sequence: CASSRGQGWDTEAFF.

This clone was recorded only once. The chain combines TRBV7-9 with TRBJ1-2; D unclear. The V end was cut by 2 bases, the J end by 2 bases, with 6 bases between. CDR3 length: 13 residues. Germline-derived CDR1 and CDR2 are SEHNR and FQNEAQ (reference sequence). In DNA form, the CDR3 reads TGTGCCAGCAGCTTATCTGTCAACTATGGCTACACCTTC. This sequence encodes CASSLSVNYGYTF.

V and J are TRBV2 and TRBJ1-5, with 7 bases fitting TRBD1. The V gene's germline CDR1 is SNHLY and CDR2 FYNNEI. J lost 0 bases, V lost 5 bases, and 10 bases had no gene match. This CDR3 comprises 17 residues. CDR3 region: CASSLPGQPDSNQPQHF. CDR3 nucleotides: TGTGCCAGCAGTCTTCCGGGACAGCCGGATAGCAATCAGCCCCAGCATTTT.

The rearrangement uses TRBV5-1 and TRBJ2-2, with 9 bases that match TRBD2. J lost 3 bases, V lost 3 bases, and 3 bases had no gene match. Germline V gene data show CDR1 as SGHRS and CDR2 as YFSETQ. The CDR3 is 15 residues long. The DNA for the CDR3 is TGCGCCAGCAGCTGGGGACTAGCCGACACCGGGGAGCTGTTTTTT. Translation: CASSWGLADTGELFF.

In this sample, this clone turned up a few times. The rearrangement uses TRBV2 and TRBJ2-5; 7 bases fit TRBD1. V dropped 8 bases and J dropped 1; count of bases not matched to a gene: 13. Germline lookup yields CDR1 SNHLY and CDR2 FYNNEI. This CDR3 is built from 16 residues. CDR3 bases: TGTGCCAGCCCTACTTCTCTCCGGGACAGCCAAGAGACCCAGTACTTC. Its translation: CASPTSLRDSQETQYF.

The chain carries TRBV2 and TRBJ2-7, with TRBD1 as a possible D gene (5 bases). Trimming pared 0 bases from V and 3 bases from J, leaving 15 bases between. The CDR3 totals 16 residues. Per the germline V gene, CDR1 is SNHLY and CDR2 is FYNNEI. The CDR3: CASSEAPRGLRYEQYF. CDR3 nucleotide sequence: TGTGCCAGCAGTGAAGCGCCAAGGGGCCTACGCTACGAGCAGTACTTC. Together with reference TRBV2 and TRBJ2-7, the CDR3 gives the full variable domain: EPEVTQTPSHQVTQMGQEVILRCVPISNHLYFYWYRQILGQKVEFLVSFYNNEISEKSEIFDDQFSVERPDGSNFTLKIRSTKLEDSAMYFCASSEAPRGLRYEQYFGPGTRLTVT.

The chain links TRBV7-9 to TRBJ1-3, with D unclear. The CDR3 has 16 amino acids. Trimming stripped 2 bases from V and 7 bases from J, with 18 bases between. CDR1 and CDR2 from the germline V gene are SEHNR and FQNEAQ (reference sequence). The CDR3 here is CASSLSLGVGLNTIYF. CDR3 coding DNA: TGTGCCAGCAGCTTATCTCTCGGGGTCGGGCTGAACACCATATATTTT.

The chain employs TRBV7-9 and TRBJ2-5; 8 nucleotides agree with TRBD1. Trimming took 4 bases from V and 7 from J; bases not matched to a gene: 11. The germline CDR1 and CDR2 sequences are SEHNR and FQNEAQ (reference sequence). The CDR3 sequence is 15 residues long. CDR3 DNA: TGTGCCAGCAGCTCGTCGACAGGGGATGGGGTGACCCAGTACTTC. Its translation: CASSSSTGDGVTQYF.

The chain uses TRBV11-2 and TRBJ1-1; no definite D call. The germline V and J ends were trimmed by 0 bases and 6 bases, with 8 bases remaining between them. The CDR3 covers 13 residues. Germline loops: CDR1 SGHAT, CDR2 FQNNGV. CDR3 in DNA: TGTGCCAGCAGCTTAGATCGAGGAGCTGAAGCTTTCTTT. It specifies CASSLDRGAEAFF. Based on the CDR3 plus reference TRBV11-2 and TRBJ1-1, the full variable domain is EAGVAQSPRYKIIEKRQSVAFWCNPISGHATLYWYQQILGQGPKLLIQFQNNGVVDDSQLPKDRFSAERLKGVDSTLKIQPAKLEDSAVYLCASSLDRGAEAFFGQGTRLTVV.